This TCR beta chain was profiled in a study of blood T cell repertoires in COVID-19. Study as a whole: Sources were T cells, B-cell-depleted T cells, or PBMCs; the material itself was cDNA or gDNA.

Cohorts were based on clinical histories the participants reported. This table comes from immunoSEQ multiplex PCR, and its TCRdb copy is limited to in-frame clones, with some not included. The sample holds nearly 400,000 clones, roughly 89% seen once. The CDR3 spans 15 residues. V lost 5 bases, J lost 3 bases, and 18 bases lay in between. Germline CDR1 and CDR2: SGHRS and YFSETQ. The receptor's source is a woman aged 25 to 39 who had recovered from COVID-19. The chain couples TRBV5-1 to TRBJ2-7, with a possible D match to TRBD2 (6 bases). Sequencing was carried out using PBMCs or T cells enriched from blood (not recorded which). The DNA of the CDR3 is TGCGCCAGCAGTTTATTGGGAACCGGGAGCTACGAGCAGTACTTC. It translates to CASSLLGTGSYEQYF.